The present T cell receptor beta chain was sequenced within a study of response to subunit inactivated influenza vaccine. The CDR3 spans 13 residues. The germline V gene has CDR1 SGHNT and CDR2 YENEEA. V trimming: 2 bases; J trimming: 6 bases; junction bases outside the gene matches: 3. This clonotype was counted only a few times. TCRdb used MiXCR to reprocess the RT-PCR reads, holding one entry per CDR3 protein. The table has 550,000 to 650,000 distinct CDR3 sequences, about an eighth seen once. Sample: PBMCs from blood, taken on the day of vaccination. The source is a man aged 50-60 years who received an inactivated influenza vaccine. The chain is built from TRBV11-3 and TRBJ2-7, with TRBD2 matching 8 bases. CDR3 protein: CASSLQRESEQYF. As DNA, the CDR3 is TGTGCCAGCAGCTTACAGCGGGAGTCCGAGCAGTACTTC. The full variable domain, in which reference TRBV11-3 and TRBJ2-7 provide the parts outside the CDR3, is EAGVVQSPRYKIIEKKQPVAFWCNPISGHNTLYWYLQNLGQGPELLIRYENEEAVDDSQLPKDRFSAERLKGVDSTLKIQPAELGDSAVYLCASSLQRESEQYFGPGTRLTVT.